This TCR beta chain was profiled in a study of cytomegalovirus exposure and HLA in healthy donors. About the study: Earlier results showed almost 120 million unique TCR beta sequences derived from roughly 180 million T cells. Findings and caveats of the study: Most TCR sequences were uncommon, yet certain public TCRs appeared in many donors.

The CDR3 contains 15 residues. Trimming took 4 bases from V and 2 from J; bases not matched to a gene: 7. Germline CDR1 reads SGHDT; CDR2 reads YYEEEE. Vbeta (60) and Jbeta (13) primers were used in the PCR. Assay used: immunoSEQ multiplex PCR; TCRdb lists only in-frame clones, some missing. The table records about 60,000 clones, 70% of them present only once. Worth noting for this clone: The antigen remains unidentified.

The chain carries TRBV5-6 and TRBJ2-5, with 8 bases aligning to TRBD2. The sequence came from a woman aged 60-75 years in good health and CMV-seropositive. Source material: PBMCs. The CDR3 sequence is CASSPAGGSQETQYF. The CDR3 nucleotides are TGTGCCAGCAGCCCGGCGGGGGGCTCTCAAGAGACCCAGTACTTC.